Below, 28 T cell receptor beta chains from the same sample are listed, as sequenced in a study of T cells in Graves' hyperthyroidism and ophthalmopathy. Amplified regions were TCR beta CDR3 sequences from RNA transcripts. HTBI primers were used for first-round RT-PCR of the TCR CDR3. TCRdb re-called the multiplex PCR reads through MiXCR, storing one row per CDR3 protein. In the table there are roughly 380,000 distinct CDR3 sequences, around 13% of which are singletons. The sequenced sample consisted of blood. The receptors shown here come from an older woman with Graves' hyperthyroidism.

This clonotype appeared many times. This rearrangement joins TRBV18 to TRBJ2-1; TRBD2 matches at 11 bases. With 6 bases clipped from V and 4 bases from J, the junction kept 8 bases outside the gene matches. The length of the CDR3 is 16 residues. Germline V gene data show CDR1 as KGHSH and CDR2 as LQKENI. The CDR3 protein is CASSPGLAALYNEQFF. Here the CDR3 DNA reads TGTGCCAGCTCGCCGGGACTAGCGGCCCTTTACAATGAGCAGTTCTTC.

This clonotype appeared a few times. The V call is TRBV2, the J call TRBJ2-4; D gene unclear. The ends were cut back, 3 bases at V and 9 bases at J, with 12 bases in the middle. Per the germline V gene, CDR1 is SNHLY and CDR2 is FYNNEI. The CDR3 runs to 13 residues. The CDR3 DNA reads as TGTGCCAGCAGTGAGTGGCCGGCCGGCATTCAGTACTTC. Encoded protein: CASSEWPAGIQYF.

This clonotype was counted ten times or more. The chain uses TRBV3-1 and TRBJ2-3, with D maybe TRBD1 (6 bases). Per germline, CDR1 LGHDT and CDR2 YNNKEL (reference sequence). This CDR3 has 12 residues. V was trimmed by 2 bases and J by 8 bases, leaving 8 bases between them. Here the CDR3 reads CASSQRGGTQYF. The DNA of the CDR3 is TGTGCCAGCAGCCAAAGAGGGGGTACGCAGTATTTT.

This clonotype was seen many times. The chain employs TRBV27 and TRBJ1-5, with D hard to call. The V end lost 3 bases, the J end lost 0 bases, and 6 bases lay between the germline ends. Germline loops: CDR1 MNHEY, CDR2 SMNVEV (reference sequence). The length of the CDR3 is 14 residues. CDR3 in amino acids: CASSFGHSNQPQHF. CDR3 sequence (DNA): TGTGCCAGCAGTTTTGGCCATAGCAATCAGCCCCAGCATTTT.

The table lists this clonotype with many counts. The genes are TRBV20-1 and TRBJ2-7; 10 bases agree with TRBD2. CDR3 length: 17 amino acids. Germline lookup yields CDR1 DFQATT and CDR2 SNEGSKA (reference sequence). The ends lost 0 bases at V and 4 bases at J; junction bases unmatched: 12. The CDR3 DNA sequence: TGCAGTGCTAGAGATCTGGGTGTAGCGGGAGGAGGTTACGAGCAGTACTTC. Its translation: CSARDLGVAGGGYEQYF.

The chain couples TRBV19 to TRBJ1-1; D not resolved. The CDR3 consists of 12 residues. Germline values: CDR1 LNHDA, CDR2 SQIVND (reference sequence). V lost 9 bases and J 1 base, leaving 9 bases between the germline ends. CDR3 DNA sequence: TGTGCCAGGACGGGCGAGAACACTGAAGCTTTCTTT. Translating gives CARTGENTEAFF.

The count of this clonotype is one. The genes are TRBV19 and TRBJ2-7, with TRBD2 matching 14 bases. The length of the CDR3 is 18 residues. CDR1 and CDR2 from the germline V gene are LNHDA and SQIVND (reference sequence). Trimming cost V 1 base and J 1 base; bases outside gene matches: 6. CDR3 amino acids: CASSIGLAGGGESYEQYF. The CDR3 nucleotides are TGTGCCAGTAGTATAGGACTAGCGGGAGGGGGCGAATCCTACGAGCAGTACTTC.

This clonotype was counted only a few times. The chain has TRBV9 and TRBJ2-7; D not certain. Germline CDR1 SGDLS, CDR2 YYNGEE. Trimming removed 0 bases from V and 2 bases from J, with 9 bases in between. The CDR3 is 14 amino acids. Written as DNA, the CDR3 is TGTGCCAGCAGCGTAGGAGCCGCTACCTACGAGCAGTACTTC. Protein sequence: CASSVGAATYEQYF.

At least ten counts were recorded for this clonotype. CDR3 in amino acids: CAIGGAGRTDTQYF. Here the CDR3 DNA reads TGTGCCATCGGGGGAGCGGGAAGAACAGATACGCAGTATTTT. The chain links TRBV6-1 to TRBJ2-3, with 7 positions matching TRBD2. The CDR3 length is 14 residues. With 10 bases clipped from V and 3 bases from J, the junction kept 10 bases outside the gene matches. CDR1 and CDR2 from the germline V gene are MNHNS and SASEGT.

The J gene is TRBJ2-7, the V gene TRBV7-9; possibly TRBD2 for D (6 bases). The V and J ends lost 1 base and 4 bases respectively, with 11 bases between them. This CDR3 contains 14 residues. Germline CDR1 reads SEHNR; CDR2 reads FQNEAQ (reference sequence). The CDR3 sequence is CASSLGLARYEQYF. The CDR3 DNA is TGTGCCAGCAGCTTAGGGCTAGCGAGGTACGAGCAGTACTTC.

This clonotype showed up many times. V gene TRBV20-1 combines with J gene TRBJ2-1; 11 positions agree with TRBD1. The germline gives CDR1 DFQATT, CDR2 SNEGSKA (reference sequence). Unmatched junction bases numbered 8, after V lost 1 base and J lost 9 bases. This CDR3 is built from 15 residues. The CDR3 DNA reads TGCAGTGCTAGAGCTGGGGACAGGGGGTTCAGTGAGCAGTTCTTC. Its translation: CSARAGDRGFSEQFF.

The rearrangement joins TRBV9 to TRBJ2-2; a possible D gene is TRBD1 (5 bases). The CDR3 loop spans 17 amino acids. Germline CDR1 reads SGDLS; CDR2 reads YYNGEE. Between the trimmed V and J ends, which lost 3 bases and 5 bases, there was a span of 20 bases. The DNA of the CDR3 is TGTGCCAGCAGCGCCGATCCTGCTGGGGCCGAAACCGGGGAGCTGTTTTTT. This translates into CASSADPAGAETGELFF.

In DNA form, the CDR3 reads TGTGCCAGCTCCCCGGGACTAGCGGAGAGGAATGAGCAGTTCTTC. It yields the protein CASSPGLAERNEQFF. This chain connects TRBV18 to TRBJ2-1, with 11 bases identical to TRBD2. J was trimmed by 7 bases and V by 6 bases; bases with no gene match: 8. This CDR3 comprises 15 residues. Looked up from germline, CDR1 is KGHSH and CDR2 is LQKENI. Filled out from reference TRBV18 and TRBJ2-1, the complete variable domain reads NAGVMQNPRHLVRRRGQEARLRCSPMKGHSHVYWYRQLPEEGLKFMVYLQKENIIDESGMPKERFSAEFPKEGPSILRIQQVVRGDSAAYFCASSPGLAERNEQFFGPGTRLTVL.

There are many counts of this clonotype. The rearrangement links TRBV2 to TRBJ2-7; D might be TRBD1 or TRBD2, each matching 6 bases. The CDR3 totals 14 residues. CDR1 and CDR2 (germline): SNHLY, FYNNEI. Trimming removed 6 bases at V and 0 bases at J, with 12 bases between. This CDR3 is CASRGGRDSYEQYF. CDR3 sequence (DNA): TGTGCCAGCAGAGGGGGGCGGGACTCCTACGAGCAGTACTTC.

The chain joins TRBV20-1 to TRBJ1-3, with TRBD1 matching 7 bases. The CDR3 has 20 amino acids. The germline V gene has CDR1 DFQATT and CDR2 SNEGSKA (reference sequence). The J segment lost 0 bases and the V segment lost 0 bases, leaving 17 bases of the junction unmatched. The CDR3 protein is CSARESWGRGSSSSGNTIYF. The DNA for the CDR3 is TGCAGTGCTAGAGAGTCGTGGGGCAGGGGGTCTTCAAGCTCTGGAAACACCATATATTTT.

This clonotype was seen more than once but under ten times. CDR3 protein: CASSRFYASDSYEQYF. CDR3 bases: TGTGCCAGTAGTCGCTTTTATGCTAGCGACTCCTACGAGCAGTACTTC. The rearrangement joins TRBV19 to TRBJ2-7, with a possible D match to TRBD2 (6 bases). The CDR3 is made up of 16 amino acids. V lost 5 bases, J lost 0 bases, and 17 bases lay in between. In germline, CDR1 is LNHDA, CDR2 SQIVND (reference sequence).

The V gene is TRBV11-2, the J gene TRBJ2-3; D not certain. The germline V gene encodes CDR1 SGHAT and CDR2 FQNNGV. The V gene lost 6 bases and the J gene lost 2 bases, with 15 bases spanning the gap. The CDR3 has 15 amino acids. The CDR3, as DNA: TGTGCCAGCAGAACCCTCGGGCTAGACACAGATACGCAGTATTTT. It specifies CASRTLGLDTDTQYF. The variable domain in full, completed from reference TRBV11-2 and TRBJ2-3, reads EAGVAQSPRYKIIEKRQSVAFWCNPISGHATLYWYQQILGQGPKLLIQFQNNGVVDDSQLPKDRFSAERLKGVDSTLKIQPAKLEDSAVYLCASRTLGLDTDTQYFGPGTRLTVL.

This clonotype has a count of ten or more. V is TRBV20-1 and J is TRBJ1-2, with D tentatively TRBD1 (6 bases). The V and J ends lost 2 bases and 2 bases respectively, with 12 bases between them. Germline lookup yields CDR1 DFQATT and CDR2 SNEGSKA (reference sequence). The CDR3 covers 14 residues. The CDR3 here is CSARRGANNYGYTF. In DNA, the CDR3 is TGCAGTGCTAGAAGGGGGGCCAACAACTATGGCTACACCTTC.

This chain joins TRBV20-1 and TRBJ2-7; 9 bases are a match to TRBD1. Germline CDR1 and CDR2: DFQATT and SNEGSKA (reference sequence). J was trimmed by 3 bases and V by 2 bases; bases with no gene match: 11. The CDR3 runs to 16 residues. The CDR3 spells CSARFQGGTGLYEQYF. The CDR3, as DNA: TGCAGTGCTAGATTTCAAGGAGGGACAGGGCTCTACGAGCAGTACTTC.

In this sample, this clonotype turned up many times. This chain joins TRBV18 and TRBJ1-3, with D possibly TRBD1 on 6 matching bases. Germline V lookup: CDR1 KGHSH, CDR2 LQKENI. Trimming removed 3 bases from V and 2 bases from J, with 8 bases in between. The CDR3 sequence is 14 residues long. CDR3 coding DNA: TGTGCCAGCTCACCTACAGGGACTGGAAACACCATATATTTT. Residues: CASSPTGTGNTIYF.

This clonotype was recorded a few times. The CDR3 reads CASSGRAGSSPLHF. The CDR3 bases are TGTGCCAGCAGCGGCCGCGCGGGGTCCTCACCCCTCCACTTT. V gene TRBV5-4 combines with J gene TRBJ1-6; D is unresolved. Germline CDR1 and CDR2: SGHNT and YYREEE (reference sequence). V lost 4 bases and J 10 bases, leaving 15 bases between the germline ends. There are 14 residues in the CDR3.

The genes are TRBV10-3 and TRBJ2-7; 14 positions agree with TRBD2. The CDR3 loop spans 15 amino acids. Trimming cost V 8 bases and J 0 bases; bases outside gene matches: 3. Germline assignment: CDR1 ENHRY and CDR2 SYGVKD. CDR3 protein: CAIRGTSGSSYEQYF. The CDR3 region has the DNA TGTGCCATCCGCGGGACTAGCGGGAGCTCCTACGAGCAGTACTTC.

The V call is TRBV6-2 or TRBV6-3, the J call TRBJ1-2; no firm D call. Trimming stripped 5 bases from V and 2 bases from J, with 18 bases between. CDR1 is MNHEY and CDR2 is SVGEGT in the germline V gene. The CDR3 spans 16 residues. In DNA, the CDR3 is TGTGCCAGCAGTGCCAGCTTACCGACGGGAAACTATGGCTACACCTTC. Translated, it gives CASSASLPTGNYGYTF.

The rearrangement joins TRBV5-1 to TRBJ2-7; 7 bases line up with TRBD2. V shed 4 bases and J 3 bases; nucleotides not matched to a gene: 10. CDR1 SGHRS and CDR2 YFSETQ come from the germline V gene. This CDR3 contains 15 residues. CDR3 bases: TGCGCCAGCAGCCGGGTAGCGGGTTCCATCTACGAGCAGTACTTC. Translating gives CASSRVAGSIYEQYF. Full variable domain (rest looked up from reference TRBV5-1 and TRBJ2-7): KAGVTQTPRYLIKTRGQQVTLSCSPISGHRSVSWYQQTPGQGLQFLFEYFSETQRNKGNFPGRFSGRQFSNSRSEMNVSTLELGDSALYLCASSRVAGSIYEQYFGPGTRLTVT.

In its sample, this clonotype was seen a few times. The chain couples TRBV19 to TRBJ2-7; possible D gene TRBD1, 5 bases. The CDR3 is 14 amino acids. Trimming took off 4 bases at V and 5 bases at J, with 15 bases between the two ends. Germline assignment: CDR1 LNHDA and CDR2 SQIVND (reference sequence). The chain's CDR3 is CASSSREQWNEQYF. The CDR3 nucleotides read TGTGCCAGTAGTAGCAGGGAACAATGGAACGAGCAGTACTTC.

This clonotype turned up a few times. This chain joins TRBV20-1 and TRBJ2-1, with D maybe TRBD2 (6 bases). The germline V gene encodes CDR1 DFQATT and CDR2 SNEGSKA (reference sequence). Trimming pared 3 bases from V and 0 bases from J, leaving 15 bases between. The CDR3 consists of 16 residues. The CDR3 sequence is CSARGRGGPSYNEQFF. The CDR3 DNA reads TGCAGTGCTAGGGGGCGGGGTGGGCCCTCCTACAATGAGCAGTTCTTC.

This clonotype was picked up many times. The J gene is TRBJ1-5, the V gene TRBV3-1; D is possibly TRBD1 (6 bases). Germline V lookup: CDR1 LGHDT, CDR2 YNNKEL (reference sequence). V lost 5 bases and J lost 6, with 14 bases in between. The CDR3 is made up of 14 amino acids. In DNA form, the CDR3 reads TGTGCCAGCAGCTTTGGACAGTCAGGTCAGCCCCAGCATTTT. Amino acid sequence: CASSFGQSGQPQHF.

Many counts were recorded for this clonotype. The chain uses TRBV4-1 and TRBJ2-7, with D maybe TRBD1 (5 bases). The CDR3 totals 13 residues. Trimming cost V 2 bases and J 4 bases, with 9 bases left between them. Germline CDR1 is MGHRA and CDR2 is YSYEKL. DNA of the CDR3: TGCGCCAGCAGCCAACCAGGGAAATACGAGCAGTACTTC. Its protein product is CASSQPGKYEQYF.